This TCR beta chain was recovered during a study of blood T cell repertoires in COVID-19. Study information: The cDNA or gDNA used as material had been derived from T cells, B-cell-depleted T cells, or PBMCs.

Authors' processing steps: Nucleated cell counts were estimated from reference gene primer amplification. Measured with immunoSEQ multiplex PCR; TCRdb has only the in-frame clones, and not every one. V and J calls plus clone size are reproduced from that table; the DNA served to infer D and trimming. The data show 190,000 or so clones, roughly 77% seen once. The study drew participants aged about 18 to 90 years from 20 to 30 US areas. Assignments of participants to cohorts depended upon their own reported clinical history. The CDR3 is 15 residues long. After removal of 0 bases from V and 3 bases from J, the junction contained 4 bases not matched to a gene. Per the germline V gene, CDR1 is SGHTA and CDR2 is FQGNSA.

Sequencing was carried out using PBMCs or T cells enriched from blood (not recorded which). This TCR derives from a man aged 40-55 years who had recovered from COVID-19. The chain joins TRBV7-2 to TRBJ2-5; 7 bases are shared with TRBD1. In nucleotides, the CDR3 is TGTGCCAGCAGCTTAGCCGGGACAGCGAAAGAGACCCAGTACTTC. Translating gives CASSLAGTAKETQYF.